The 14 T cell receptor beta chains reported below all come from one sample, sequenced in a study of PD-1 blockade in classical Hodgkin lymphoma. Brentuximab vedotin exposure varied, and every patient relapsed after autologous stem cell transplantation. Sequenced by immunoSEQ multiplex PCR; TCRdb stores in-frame clones only, minus some. The sample carries about 40,000 clones, 80% to 90% recorded once. Sequencing used peripheral blood mononuclear cells (PBMCs), obtained before the second cycle of nivolumab. Source of these receptors: a human donor with classical Hodgkin lymphoma.

The V and J genes are TRBV27 and TRBJ2-5; TRBD2 might be the D (5 bases). V shed 6 bases and J shed 7 bases, with 12 bases lying between them. This CDR3 has 12 amino acids. Germline V gives CDR1 MNHEY, CDR2 SMNVEV (reference sequence). CDR3 nucleotides: TGTGCCAGCAGCCAGCTCGGAGGGACCCAGTACTTC. This gives the protein CASSQLGGTQYF.

The chain carries TRBV10-1 and TRBJ2-2; D call uncertain. The CDR3 has 12 residues. CDR1 is WNHNN, CDR2 SYGVQD, per germline (reference sequence). Trimming took off 3 bases at V and 8 bases at J, with 7 bases between the two ends. The CDR3 sequence is CASSDGYGELFF. CDR3 nucleotides: TGCGCCAGCAGTGACGGGTATGGGGAGCTGTTTTTT.

The chain combines TRBV2 with TRBJ2-5, with D maybe TRBD2 (6 bases). This CDR3 is built from 14 residues. CDR1 and CDR2 (germline): SNHLY, FYNNEI. With 2 bases removed from V and 2 bases from J, the gap between germline ends came to 9 bases. In DNA form, the CDR3 reads TGTGCCAGCAGTGAACCTGGGACTCAAGAGACCCAGTACTTC. Translation: CASSEPGTQETQYF. Complete variable domain (other parts from reference TRBV2 and TRBJ2-5): EPEVTQTPSHQVTQMGQEVILRCVPISNHLYFYWYRQILGQKVEFLVSFYNNEISEKSEIFDDQFSVERPDGSNFTLKIRSTKLEDSAMYFCASSEPGTQETQYFGPGTRLLVL.

The chain couples TRBV6-4 to TRBJ2-7, with D maybe TRBD1 (6 bases). Trimming stripped 0 bases from V and 0 bases from J, with 15 bases between. CDR3 length: 17 residues. Germline lookup yields CDR1 MRHNA and CDR2 SNTAGT. The chain's CDR3 is CASSDSGQGRGSYEQYF. Written as DNA, the CDR3 is TGTGCCAGCAGTGACTCGGGACAAGGAAGGGGCTCCTACGAGCAGTACTTC.

V gene TRBV27 combines with J gene TRBJ2-7; 9 bases are shared with TRBD2. CDR1 is MNHEY and CDR2 is SMNVEV in the germline V gene (reference sequence). The CDR3 extends over 12 amino acids. The CDR3 loop reads CASGGSSYEQYF. The CDR3 nucleotides read TGTGCAAGCGGGGGGAGCTCCTACGAGCAGTACTTC.

This clone has only one observation. The chain has TRBV11-2 and TRBJ2-1; TRBD1 agrees at 8 bases. The V gene's germline CDR1 is SGHAT and CDR2 FQNNGV. V was pared by 5 bases and J by 6 bases, with 9 bases of the junction left unmatched. CDR3 size: 15 residues. CDR3 region: CASSTRQGAGNEQFF. CDR3 DNA sequence: TGTGCCAGCAGCACGCGCCAGGGGGCTGGCAATGAGCAGTTCTTC.

The rearrangement links TRBV6-5 to TRBJ2-3; 8 bases align to TRBD1. The CDR3 totals 15 residues. Germline V gene sequence: CDR1 MNHEY, CDR2 SVGAGI. J gave up 0 bases and V 1 base, and 0 bases lay outside the gene matches. The chain's CDR3 is CASSYWTGSTDTQYF. In DNA form, the CDR3 reads TGTGCCAGCAGTTACTGGACAGGGAGCACAGATACGCAGTATTTT.

The gene calls are TRBV5-1 and TRBJ1-1, with D maybe TRBD1 (5 bases). Deletions cut 3 bases from V and 2 bases from J, with 14 bases between. The CDR3 has 15 residues. Germline loops: CDR1 SGHRS, CDR2 YFSETQ. The CDR3 DNA follows: TGCGCCAGCAGCTCCCGTTGGGGCTCTAACACTGAAGCTTTCTTT. Its protein product is CASSSRWGSNTEAFF.

Written as DNA, the CDR3 is TGCGCCAGCAGCTTGGCGGTGCACACAGGGGGTGCGCGTGAGCAGTTCTTC. Translating it yields CASSLAVHTGGAREQFF. This chain joins TRBV5-1 and TRBJ2-1; the match to TRBD1 covers 8 bases. Germline CDR1 and CDR2: SGHRS and YFSETQ. V trimming: 0 bases; J trimming: 9 bases; junction bases outside the gene matches: 14. This CDR3 comprises 17 residues.

This clone has a single count. CDR3 bases: TGTGCCAGCAGCCAGAATTCCAGGGGGCAGGGTCAGCCCCAGCATTTT. This encodes CASSQNSRGQGQPQHF. J is TRBJ1-5 and V is TRBV5-4, with 8 bases lining up with TRBD1. The CDR3 has 16 amino acids. CDR1 is SGHNT and CDR2 is YYREEE in the germline V gene (reference sequence). The V segment lost 4 bases and the J segment 6 bases; nucleotides outside the gene matches: 12.

The chain has TRBV4-1 and TRBJ1-2; no firm D call. The CDR3 is made up of 15 amino acids. Trimming removed 0 bases from V and 3 bases from J, with 11 bases in between. Germline lookup yields CDR1 MGHRA and CDR2 YSYEKL. The CDR3 region is CASSQDPRRDYGYTF. CDR3 sequence (DNA): TGCGCCAGCAGCCAAGATCCGAGGAGGGACTATGGCTACACCTTC.

J is TRBJ1-2 and V is TRBV29-1, with TRBD1 identical over 9 bases. J gave up 6 bases and V 2 bases, and 7 bases lay outside the gene matches. The CDR3 runs to 14 residues. Germline CDR1 SQVTM, CDR2 ANQGSEA. The CDR3: CSVEWDREGDGYTF. CDR3 sequence (DNA): TGCAGCGTTGAATGGGACAGGGAAGGCGATGGCTACACCTTC.

The V and J genes are TRBV4-2 and TRBJ2-2; D is ambiguous. Per germline, CDR1 LGHNA and CDR2 YNFKEQ. V lost 4 bases and J lost 4, with 16 bases in between. CDR3 length: 16 residues. CDR3 bases: TGTGCCAGCAGCCTCCGGACCCTCGTAATCACCGGGGAGCTGTTTTTT. Translation: CASSLRTLVITGELFF.

This clone has just one count. The gene calls are TRBV5-4 and TRBJ2-7, with no clear D. CDR1 is SGHNT and CDR2 is YYREEE in the germline V gene (reference sequence). The V end lost 4 bases, the J end lost 7 bases, and 9 bases lay between the germline ends. The CDR3 runs 11 residues. CDR3 coding DNA: TGTGCCAGCAGCGTTTATGGGGAGCAGTACTTC. Translation gives CASSVYGEQYF.